Following are 19 T cell receptor beta chains from one sample sequenced in a study of molecular identifiers for immune sequencing clone quantification. TCRdb fed the PCR reads into MiXCR, producing one record per CDR3 protein. Here the sample spans roughly 93,000 distinct CDR3 sequences, around a fifth being singletons. Sequenced material: naive CD8+ T cells from blood, with Jurkat cell RNA spiked in. Subset reported: FACS-sorted CD8+CD4-CCR7+CD45RA+ naive T cells. The source of these receptors is a human donor in good health. Some libraries in this study had Jurkat cell RNA spiked in.

This clonotype was observed a handful of times. A much larger clone sits a single nucleotide away, making a read error possible. The genes are TRBV6-5 and TRBJ1-6; a possible D gene is TRBD1 (5 bases). Germline V gene data show CDR1 as MNHEY and CDR2 as SVGAGI. This CDR3 contains 18 residues. CDR3 protein: CAGSYSNTGATYNSPLHF. The CDR3, as DNA: TGTGCCGGCAGTTACTCGAATACAGGCGCGACATATAATTCACCCCTCCACTTT.

In the case of this clonotype: A clone one base away is much larger, so this may be a read error. V gene TRBV7-9 combines with J gene TRBJ2-5; 8 bases are a match to TRBD2. CDR1 SEHNR and CDR2 FQNEAQ come from the germline V gene (reference sequence). V gave up 8 bases and J gave up 5 bases; unmatched junction bases: 10. This CDR3 region has 14 residues. The CDR3 region has the DNA TGTGCCAGCTCGACTAGCGCGGGGTTGGAGACCCAGTACTTC. Translated: CASSTSAGLETQYF.

Many counts were recorded for this clonotype. V and J are TRBV7-9 and TRBJ2-7; maybe TRBD2 (6 bases). V lost 5 bases to trimming and J lost 7 bases, with 21 bases between them. CDR3 length equals 15 residues. CDR1 SEHNR and CDR2 FQNEAQ come from the germline V gene (reference sequence). CDR3 sequence reads: CASSTSGTGEQEQYF. The CDR3 DNA reads TGTGCCAGCAGCACTTCCGGGACTGGGGAACAGGAGCAGTACTTC.

This clonotype has at least ten counts. The rearrangement uses TRBV7-9 and TRBJ1-1; no clear D gene. This CDR3 has 8 residues. V lost 8 bases and J lost 11, with 6 bases in between. Germline V lookup: CDR1 SEHNR, CDR2 FQNEAQ (reference sequence). CDR3 loop: CASPQAFF. In DNA, the CDR3 is TGTGCCAGCCCCCAGGCTTTCTTT.

This clonotype was seen many times. V gene TRBV30 combines with J gene TRBJ2-3, with TRBD2 matching over 9 bases. Germline loops: CDR1 GTSNPN, CDR2 SVGIG (reference sequence). J gave up 8 bases and V 2 bases, and 5 bases lay outside the gene matches. The CDR3 extends over 13 amino acids. CDR3 nucleotide sequence: TGTGCCTGGAGTTATAGCGGGGGAGGTACGCAGTATTTT. Translated: CAWSYSGGGTQYF.

This clonotype has ten or more counts. The rearrangement uses TRBV7-9 and TRBJ2-7; 8 bases fit TRBD1. V was pared by 6 bases and J by 1 base, with 5 bases of the junction left unmatched. The CDR3 is 14 residues long. Germline lookup yields CDR1 SEHNR and CDR2 FQNEAQ (reference sequence). CDR3 region: CASRTGASSYEQYF. CDR3 nucleotide sequence: TGTGCCAGCAGGACAGGGGCCTCGTCCTACGAGCAGTACTTC.

As concerns this clonotype: It may be a read error: a sequence one base away is much more abundant. This CDR3 is CAGGQGAHERYF. CDR3 DNA sequence: TGTGCCGGGGGGCAGGGGGCCCACGAGCGGTACTTC. The J gene is TRBJ2-7, the V gene TRBV6-6; 8 bases match TRBD1. The CDR3 has 12 residues. Germline lookup yields CDR1 MNHNY and CDR2 SVGAGI (reference sequence).

The chain is built from TRBV6-2 or TRBV6-3 and TRBJ2-1; 9 bases match TRBD2. The DNA end favors TRBJ2-7, so the J call may be wrong. The CDR3 has 17 residues. Germline CDR1 reads MNHEY; CDR2 reads SVGEGT. The CDR3 region has the DNA TGTGCCAGCAGTTACCGTGGACTAGCGCACTCCTACAATGAGCAGTACTTC. It encodes CASSYRGLAHSYNEQYF.

This clonotype was detected many times. The chain carries TRBV29-1 and TRBJ2-1; D is possibly TRBD2 (5 bases). CDR3 length: 11 residues. Germline assignment: CDR1 SQVTM and CDR2 ANQGSEA. Trimming took 5 bases from V and 14 from J, leaving 16 bases between them. CDR3 nucleotide sequence: TGCAGCGTTTTAGGCCGGGAAGAGGAGTTCTTC. This translates into CSVLGREEEFF.

This clonotype was seen ten or more times. V is TRBV5-6 and J is TRBJ2-7, with D possibly called TRBD1 or TRBD2 (5 bases each). Germline V gene data show CDR1 as SGHDT and CDR2 as YYEEEE. The CDR3 is 16 residues long. V dropped 1 base and J dropped 6 bases, with 20 bases sitting between them. CDR3 in DNA: TGTGCCAGCAGCTTGACAACCGGGACCCTGGGTTTCGAGCAGTACTTC. Encoded protein: CASSLTTGTLGFEQYF. Combining the CDR3 with reference TRBV5-6 and TRBJ2-7 gives the whole variable domain DAGVTQSPTHLIKTRGQQVTLRCSPKSGHDTVSWYQQALGQGPQFIFQYYEEEERQRGNFPDRFSGHQFPNYSSELNVNALLLGDSALYLCASSLTTGTLGFEQYFGPGTRLTVT.

This clonotype has ten or more counts. The gene calls are TRBV4-1 and TRBJ2-7; no clear D gene. Deletions cut 1 base from V and 2 bases from J, with 9 bases between. CDR3 length: 14 residues. Germline V lookup: CDR1 MGHRA, CDR2 YSYEKL. CDR3 nucleotide sequence: TGCGCCAGCAGCCAAGGAGTAGGTGCCTACGAGCAGTACTTC. Protein sequence: CASSQGVGAYEQYF.

This clonotype occurred many times. This rearrangement joins TRBV7-9 to TRBJ2-2; weak D call: TRBD2 (6 bases). V dropped 6 bases and J dropped 1 base, with 18 bases sitting between them. CDR1 is SEHNR and CDR2 is FQNEAQ in the germline V gene (reference sequence). The length of the CDR3 is 17 residues. CDR3 nucleotide sequence: TGTGCCAGCAGGGATCTTTTAGCGGAGAAGAACACCGGGGAGCTGTTTTTT. It yields the protein CASRDLLAEKNTGELFF.

V usage is TRBV20-1 and J usage is TRBJ2-3, with TRBD2 as a possible D gene (5 bases). The ends were cut back, 0 bases at V and 4 bases at J, with 20 bases in the middle. Per germline, CDR1 DFQATT and CDR2 SNEGSKA (reference sequence). The CDR3 length is 17 residues. CDR3: CSARDVLASPRADTQYF. CDR3 in DNA: TGCAGTGCTAGAGACGTACTGGCTAGCCCGCGCGCAGATACGCAGTATTTT.

This clonotype was observed many times. This chain joins TRBV20-1 and TRBJ2-7, with TRBD2 as a possible D gene (6 bases). Germline CDR1 and CDR2: DFQATT and SNEGSKA (reference sequence). The CDR3 extends over 13 amino acids. Trimming removed 4 bases at V and 5 bases at J, with 15 bases between. CDR3 nucleotide sequence: TGCAGTGCTACGGGGGAGAAATCGCACGAGCAGTACTTC. Its protein is CSATGEKSHEQYF.

This clonotype was counted at least ten times. J is TRBJ2-1 and V is TRBV9; 9 bases map to TRBD2. CDR3 length: 15 amino acids. Germline CDR1 is SGDLS and CDR2 is YYNGEE. The junction had 10 bases not matched to a gene; V was cut back by 4 bases and J by 8 bases. DNA for the CDR3: TGTGCCAGCAGCCTAGCGGGGACGGACGTCGATGAGCAGTTCTTC. Amino acids: CASSLAGTDVDEQFF. The full variable domain, with the rest looked up from reference TRBV9 and TRBJ2-1, is DSGVTQTPKHLITATGQRVTLRCSPRSGDLSVYWYQQSLDQGLQFLIQYYNGEERAKGNILERFSAQQFPDLHSELNLSSLELGDSALYFCASSLAGTDVDEQFFGPGTRLTVL.

This clonotype was seen at least ten times. This chain uses TRBV7-9 with TRBJ1-1; no clear D gene. CDR1 is SEHNR and CDR2 is FQNEAQ in the germline V gene (reference sequence). This CDR3 comprises 14 residues. V lost 1 base to trimming and J lost 6 bases, with 12 bases between them. CDR3 residues: CASSLVVVSAEAFF. CDR3 nucleotides: TGTGCCAGCAGCTTAGTTGTCGTAAGCGCTGAAGCTTTCTTT.

This clonotype was recorded many times. The V call is TRBV7-9, the J call TRBJ2-7; a possible D gene is TRBD1 (6 bases). The V end lost 7 bases, the J end lost 0 bases, and 13 bases lay between the germline ends. The CDR3 totals 14 residues. Germline loops: CDR1 SEHNR, CDR2 FQNEAQ (reference sequence). This chain's CDR3 is CASTPGTSSYEQYF. The CDR3, as DNA: TGTGCCAGCACCCCCGGGACATCCTCCTACGAGCAGTACTTC.

This clonotype was detected ten times or more. CDR3 in amino acids: CASSLQGAYTEAFF. The CDR3 nucleotides are TGTGCCAGCAGTTTGCAGGGGGCCTACACTGAAGCTTTCTTT. The V and J genes are TRBV12-3 or TRBV12-4 and TRBJ1-1; 8 bases map to TRBD1. V was pared by 3 bases and J by 3 bases, with 3 bases of the junction left unmatched. The length of the CDR3 is 14 residues.

Comment on this clonotype: It may be a read error: a sequence one base away is much more abundant. The V and J genes are TRBV6-5 and TRBJ2-7; the match to TRBD1 covers 10 bases. Germline V lookup: CDR1 MNHEY, CDR2 SVGAGI. This CDR3 comprises 15 residues. Trimming removed 6 bases from V and 4 bases from J; junction bases left unmatched: 9. CDR3 residues: CASSSGTGVRYEQYF. The CDR3 DNA follows: TGTGCCAGCAGCTCCGGGACAGGGGTTAGGTACGAGCAGTACTTC.